This passage covers 4 T cell receptor beta chains from one sample sequenced in a study of blood T cells in healthy people across ages. Then a second PCR, running roughly 7 to 12 cycles, was carried out with a sample-barcoded 5' primer and a J-beta primer mix. MiXCR was run by TCRdb on the 5' RACE reads, yielding one entry per CDR3 protein. The sample yields around 800,000 distinct CDR3 sequences, more than 40% seen once. Sequenced sample: blood. The receptors were gathered from a man in his sixties in good health.

This rearrangement joins TRBV12-3 or TRBV12-4 to TRBJ1-4; D not certain. The CDR3 spans 11 residues. Between the trimmed V and J ends, which lost 6 bases and 6 bases, there was a span of 5 bases. In DNA, the CDR3 is TGTGCCAGCAGGATAGATGAAAAACTGTTTTTT. This gives the protein CASRIDEKLFF.

In its sample, this clonotype was seen a few times. The chain combines TRBV20-1 with TRBJ2-7, with D uncertain. V was clipped by 6 bases and J by 2 bases, with 20 bases between them. The CDR3 totals 15 residues. The germline CDR1 and CDR2 sequences are DFQATT and SNEGSKA (reference sequence). The CDR3 coding sequence is TGCAGTGCCCCGTCTGGCCAGGCAATTACCTACGAGCAGTACTTC. Translated: CSAPSGQAITYEQYF.

This clonotype was detected a few times. The chain uses TRBV7-2 and TRBJ1-2; D ambiguous. The CDR3 is 15 residues long. Deletions cut 4 bases from V and 8 bases from J, with 20 bases between. Looked up from germline, CDR1 is SGHTA and CDR2 is FQGNSA. The CDR3 reads CASSSKTTRVGGYTF. The CDR3 DNA follows: TGTGCCAGCAGCTCCAAAACCACTCGGGTTGGCGGCTACACCTTC.

On this clonotype: One end of the junction is discordant with germline, which a read error may explain. The chain links TRBV11-2 to TRBJ2-5, with a possible D match to TRBD2 (7 bases). Germline V gene lookup returns CDR1 SGHAT and CDR2 FQNNGV. The CDR3 totals 13 residues. The CDR3 nucleotides are TGTGCCAGCAGATTAGGGGGGGTCGAGACCCAGTACTTC. Translation: CASRLGGVETQYF.